This entry concerns a single TCR beta chain. The antigen is undetermined. Germline V gene lookup returns CDR1 KGHDR and CDR2 SFDVKD. J was trimmed by 3 bases and V by 6 bases; bases with no gene match: 6. The length of the CDR3 is 15 residues. This specimen belongs to a study of T cell repertoires in cytomegalovirus infection. In TCRdb, the reads were re-called with MiXCR into one record per CDR3 protein. The repertoire includes roughly 990,000 distinct CDR3 sequences, roughly 30% of them detected once, and under 15% sits in the top ten. The source material was cultured CD8+ T cells from PBMCs, sampled from culture after CMV antigen stimulation. The chain carries TRBV24-1 and TRBJ2-2; 7 nucleotides align to TRBD1. The clonotype originates from a human donor in good health (CMV status not recorded). Some clones in this sample may be carry-over from other donors' samples. The CDR3 spells CATSPGTAYTGELFF. The CDR3 DNA sequence: TGTGCCACCAGTCCCGGGACAGCATACACCGGGGAGCTGTTTTTT.